Below, 30 T cell receptor beta chains from the same sample are listed, as sequenced in a study of T-cell memory formation after mild COVID-19. TCRdb analysed the 5' RACE reads with MiXCR anew, one entry per CDR3 protein. The sample lists more than 350,000 distinct CDR3 sequences; around 20% were seen once. Material for sequencing was PBMCs or a T cell subset sorted from them (not recorded which). Source of these receptors: an adult woman who had mild COVID-19 (a few samples of this study predate the infection). Cell type and time point are not known.

J is TRBJ2-1 and V is TRBV5-1; 7 bases are a match to TRBD2. This CDR3 has 14 amino acids. V lost 1 base, J lost 8 bases, and 6 bases stayed unmatched. The germline V gene encodes CDR1 SGHRS and CDR2 YFSETQ. In nucleotides, the CDR3 is TGCGCCAGCAGCTTGTTGGTGGGGGGGGATGAGCAGTTCTTC. This sequence encodes CASSLLVGGDEQFF.

This clonotype has more than one count but fewer than ten. The gene calls are TRBV6-1 and TRBJ2-5; 7 bases fit TRBD2. V trimming: 8 bases; J trimming: 0 bases; junction bases outside the gene matches: 15. CDR1 and CDR2 from the germline V gene are MNHNS and SASEGT. This CDR3 has 17 residues. The CDR3: CASGAGGWWEYQETQYF. CDR3 nucleotides: TGTGCCAGCGGGGCCGGGGGGTGGTGGGAGTACCAAGAGACCCAGTACTTC.

CDR3 sequence reads: CASSSRGQTVQFF. CDR3 DNA: TGTGCCAGCAGCTCACGCGGCCAGACAGTGCAGTTCTTC. V and J are TRBV7-2 and TRBJ2-1; tentative D call: TRBD1 (5 bases). This CDR3 comprises 13 residues. V was clipped by 4 bases and J by 12 bases, with 16 bases between them. CDR1 is SGHTA, CDR2 FQGNSA, per germline.

This chain connects TRBV7-9 to TRBJ2-3; unclear D gene. V was shortened by 1 base and J by 0 bases, with 11 bases between the two germline ends. This CDR3 is built from 16 residues. Germline lookup yields CDR1 SEHNR and CDR2 FQNEAQ (reference sequence). CDR3 amino acids: CASSLVVGSSTDTQYF. DNA for the CDR3: TGTGCCAGCAGCTTAGTAGTCGGCTCTAGCACAGATACGCAGTATTTT.

This clonotype was picked up a small number of times. V gene TRBV7-9 combines with J gene TRBJ2-5; tentative D call: TRBD1 (6 bases). V was pared by 0 bases and J by 3 bases, with 17 bases between. CDR1 and CDR2 (germline): SEHNR, FQNEAQ (reference sequence). The CDR3 spans 17 residues. The CDR3 protein is CASSLATHREVEETQYF. The CDR3 DNA sequence: TGTGCCAGCAGCTTAGCGACTCACAGGGAAGTAGAAGAGACCCAGTACTTC.

This clonotype was detected a few times. This chain uses TRBV7-6 with TRBJ2-3; no clear D. Looked up from germline, CDR1 is SGHVS and CDR2 is FNYEAQ. The CDR3 is 13 residues long. Trimming took 2 bases from V and 2 from J, leaving 5 bases between them. This chain's CDR3 is CASSLQLTDTQYF. The CDR3 bases are TGTGCCAGCAGCTTACAGCTCACAGATACGCAGTATTTT.

The chain carries TRBV9 and TRBJ1-3; D remains unclear. CDR1 SGDLS and CDR2 YYNGEE come from the germline V gene. CDR3 length equals 15 residues. V gave up 2 bases and J gave up 2 bases, with 11 bases separating them. CDR3 DNA sequence: TGTGCCAGCAGCGTGCAGACCGGGACTGGAAACACCATATATTTT. Its translation: CASSVQTGTGNTIYF.

This clonotype was found many times. The V gene is TRBV5-1, the J gene TRBJ2-7, with D uncertain. Trimming pared 0 bases from V and 4 bases from J, leaving 8 bases between. The germline V gene encodes CDR1 SGHRS and CDR2 YFSETQ. CDR3 size: 13 residues. Written as DNA, the CDR3 is TGCGCCAGCAGCTTGGAAAGGAGATACGAGCAGTACTTC. This encodes CASSLERRYEQYF.

This clonotype was recorded at least ten times. The chain links TRBV5-1 to TRBJ2-7, with D possibly matching TRBD1 (5 bases). There are 14 residues in the CDR3. The V end was cut by 1 base, the J end by 1 base, with 9 bases between. Per the germline V gene, CDR1 is SGHRS and CDR2 is YFSETQ. CDR3 protein: CASSLLGASYEQYF. The CDR3 nucleotides are TGCGCCAGCAGCTTGTTAGGGGCTTCCTACGAGCAGTACTTC.

At least ten counts were recorded for this clonotype. The V and J genes are TRBV7-9 and TRBJ1-1, with D unclear. Trimming took off 5 bases at V and 10 bases at J, with 5 bases between the two ends. The CDR3 is made up of 9 amino acids. Germline V gene lookup returns CDR1 SEHNR and CDR2 FQNEAQ (reference sequence). CDR3 coding DNA: TGTGCCAGCAGCCCCCCAGCTTTCTTT. Protein: CASSPPAFF.

The chain is built from TRBV29-1 and TRBJ2-5; D uncertain. Deletions cut 6 bases from V and 1 base from J, with 9 bases between. In germline, CDR1 is SQVTM, CDR2 ANQGSEA. The CDR3 spans 12 residues. The DNA of the CDR3 is TGCAGCGTCTACCAGTTCCAAGAGACCCAGTACTTC. Protein product: CSVYQFQETQYF.

The genes are TRBV1 and TRBJ2-7; TRBD1, the table's D call, was not compared with the DNA. TRBV1 is shown as a pseudogene. The CDR3 loop spans 16 amino acids. Written as DNA, the CDR3 is TGCACCAGCAGCCAACCACGGGACAGGGAGCGGAACGAGCAGTACTTC. Its translation is CTSSQPRDRERNEQYF.

This clonotype was counted a few times. The V call is TRBV6-2 or TRBV6-3, the J call TRBJ2-1; 10 positions agree with TRBD2. Germline lookup yields CDR1 MNHEY and CDR2 SVGEGT. After removal of 8 bases from V and 3 bases from J, the junction contained 10 bases not matched to a gene. The CDR3 is 16 amino acids. The CDR3 reads CASGLLAGAHYNEQFF. CDR3 nucleotide sequence: TGTGCCAGCGGTTTGCTAGCGGGAGCCCACTACAATGAGCAGTTCTTC.

The rearrangement uses TRBV5-8 and TRBJ2-5; a weak D match, TRBD1 (5 bases). Germline CDR1 SGHTS, CDR2 YDEGEE. The CDR3 extends over 14 amino acids. V lost 0 bases and J lost 3, with 9 bases in between. DNA of the CDR3: TGTGCCAGCAGCTTGGGCCAGGGAAAAGAGACCCAGTACTTC. This gives the protein CASSLGQGKETQYF.

In this sample, this clonotype turned up a few times. The chain joins TRBV5-6 to TRBJ1-4; 12 bases line up with TRBD1. This CDR3 is built from 17 residues. CDR1 SGHDT and CDR2 YYEEEE come from the germline V gene. V lost 2 bases, J lost 9 bases, and 11 bases stayed unmatched. The CDR3 DNA is TGTGCCAGCAGCTTCAGTCACGGGACAGGGGGCGTGCAAAAACTGTTTTTT. It codes for CASSFSHGTGGVQKLFF. Filled out from reference TRBV5-6 and TRBJ1-4, the complete variable domain reads DAGVTQSPTHLIKTRGQQVTLRCSPKSGHDTVSWYQQALGQGPQFIFQYYEEEERQRGNFPDRFSGHQFPNYSSELNVNALLLGDSALYLCASSFSHGTGGVQKLFFGSGTQLSVL.

The chain has TRBV12-3 or TRBV12-4 and TRBJ2-3; 11 bases match TRBD1. The junction had 7 bases not matched to a gene; V was cut back by 6 bases and J by 5 bases. This CDR3 has 15 residues. Here the CDR3 reads CASRKTGTGGDTQYF. The CDR3, as DNA: TGTGCCAGCAGGAAGACCGGGACAGGGGGAGATACGCAGTATTTT.

This clonotype has ten or more counts. The chain uses TRBV6-5 and TRBJ2-3, with unresolved D. Germline assignment: CDR1 MNHEY and CDR2 SVGAGI. V lost 2 bases and J 1 base, leaving 10 bases between the germline ends. This CDR3 is built from 15 residues. CDR3 in amino acids: CASSYQPLGTDTQYF. As DNA, the CDR3 is TGTGCCAGCAGTTACCAGCCCCTTGGCACAGATACGCAGTATTTT.

This clonotype was seen at least ten times. J is TRBJ2-5 and V is TRBV5-5; D is ambiguous. The V and J ends lost 3 bases and 5 bases respectively, with 17 bases between them. The CDR3 is 15 amino acids. CDR1 is SGHKS, CDR2 YYEKEE, per germline (reference sequence). The CDR3 is CASSSRRSMGETQYF. DNA of the CDR3: TGTGCCAGCAGCTCCCGCCGGAGTATGGGGGAGACCCAGTACTTC.

The gene calls are TRBV20-1 and TRBJ2-7, with 9 nucleotides matching TRBD1. V lost 5 bases to trimming and J lost 0 bases; unmatched junction nucleotides: 2. Per the germline V gene, CDR1 is DFQATT and CDR2 is SNEGSKA (reference sequence). The CDR3 is 13 residues long. This CDR3 is CSALTGGSYEQYF. The CDR3 coding sequence is TGCAGTGCTCTGACAGGGGGCTCCTACGAGCAGTACTTC.

The chain is built from TRBV6-2 or TRBV6-3 and TRBJ2-1; tentative D call: TRBD1 (5 bases). The CDR3 runs to 10 residues. Between the trimmed V and J ends, which lost 5 bases and 9 bases, there was a span of 5 bases. Germline loops: CDR1 MNHEY, CDR2 SVGEGT. The CDR3 DNA reads TGTGCCAGCAGTCAGGGTGAGCAGTTCTTC. Amino acid sequence: CASSQGEQFF.

This clonotype was seen a few times. V usage is TRBV5-1 and J usage is TRBJ1-2, with unresolved D. Trimming shortened V by 4 bases and J by 7 bases, and 11 bases separated the two germline ends. Germline V lookup: CDR1 SGHRS, CDR2 YFSETQ. This CDR3 spans 12 amino acids. CDR3 nucleotide sequence: TGCGCCAGCAGCCCTGGGTCGGCTGGCTACACCTTC. Amino acid sequence: CASSPGSAGYTF.

This clonotype has just a few counts. This rearrangement joins TRBV25-1 to TRBJ2-1, with 7 nucleotides matching TRBD2. Germline CDR1 and CDR2: MGHDK and SYGVNS. The CDR3 consists of 16 residues. V shed 8 bases and J 9 bases; nucleotides not matched to a gene: 19. CDR3 in amino acids: CASVSPGAGVGGEQFF. DNA of the CDR3: TGTGCCAGCGTATCGCCCGGGGCGGGAGTGGGGGGTGAGCAGTTCTTC.

The CDR3 here is CASRGFVEQYF. The CDR3 DNA is TGTGCCAGCAGGGGGTTCGTCGAGCAGTACTTC. The rearrangement joins TRBV2 to TRBJ2-7; D remains ambiguous. CDR1 is SNHLY, CDR2 FYNNEI, per germline. The germline V and J ends were trimmed by 6 bases and 6 bases, with 9 bases remaining between them. This CDR3 has 11 residues.

This clonotype was seen a few times. This chain connects TRBV20-1 to TRBJ2-5, with D maybe TRBD2 (5 bases). The V gene's germline CDR1 is DFQATT and CDR2 SNEGSKA (reference sequence). There are 13 residues in the CDR3. Trimming shortened V by 7 bases and J by 4 bases, and 16 bases separated the two germline ends. The CDR3 reads CSVETGVAETQYF. CDR3 sequence (DNA): TGCAGTGTTGAGACCGGGGTGGCAGAGACCCAGTACTTC.

V usage is TRBV11-3 and J usage is TRBJ2-7, with 7 bases aligning to TRBD1. J lost 4 bases, V lost 4 bases, and 16 bases had no gene match. The germline CDR1 and CDR2 sequences are SGHNT and YENEEA. CDR3 length: 17 amino acids. The CDR3 reads CASSSAFSGTAEYEQYF. In DNA, the CDR3 is TGTGCCAGCAGCTCAGCGTTCTCCGGGACAGCTGAATACGAGCAGTACTTC.

The chain carries TRBV20-1 and TRBJ2-2; D is unclear. V lost 1 base, J lost 1 base, and 10 bases lay in between. CDR3 length equals 15 residues. From germline, CDR1 is DFQATT and CDR2 SNEGSKA (reference sequence). The CDR3 sequence: CSARVLDGNTGELFF. In DNA, the CDR3 is TGCAGTGCTAGAGTTCTGGACGGGAACACCGGGGAGCTGTTTTTT.

Only a few counts were recorded for this clonotype. The V and J genes are TRBV5-5 and TRBJ1-2, with TRBD1 identical over 10 bases. V was pared by 5 bases and J by 1 base, with 8 bases of the junction left unmatched. Germline CDR1 is SGHKS and CDR2 is YYEKEE (reference sequence). The CDR3 spans 16 residues. CDR3 residues: CASRSRQGAHNYGYTF. The CDR3 DNA is TGTGCCAGCAGATCCCGACAGGGGGCGCATAACTATGGCTACACCTTC. Full variable domain (missing parts from reference TRBV5-5 and TRBJ1-2): DAGVTQSPTHLIKTRGQQVTLRCSPISGHKSVSWYQQVLGQGPQFIFQYYEKEERGRGNFPDRFSARQFPNYSSELNVNALLLGDSALYLCASRSRQGAHNYGYTFGSGTRLTVV.

This clonotype was counted only a few times. The chain has TRBV7-9 and TRBJ2-7; 7 nucleotides align to TRBD1. Germline-derived CDR1 and CDR2 are SEHNR and FQNEAQ (reference sequence). The CDR3 extends over 14 amino acids. With V trimmed by 5 bases and J by 2 bases, 6 bases remained unmatched. CDR3 coding DNA: TGTGCCAGCAGCGTCCGGGACAGAGCCTACGAGCAGTACTTC. Its translation is CASSVRDRAYEQYF. The whole variable domain, remainder taken from reference TRBV7-9 and TRBJ2-7, is DTGVSQNPRHKITKRGQNVTFRCDPISEHNRLYWYRQTLGQGPEFLTYFQNEAQLEKSRLLSDRFSAERPKGSFSTLEIQRTEQGDSAMYLCASSVRDRAYEQYFGPGTRLTVT.

This clonotype has just a few counts. The V gene is TRBV5-1, the J gene TRBJ1-2; D unresolved. Trimming left V 8 bases short and J 8 bases short, with 7 bases between. This CDR3 has 9 amino acids. The germline V gene encodes CDR1 SGHRS and CDR2 YFSETQ. The chain's CDR3 is CARGSGYTF. The CDR3 bases are TGCGCCAGAGGGTCCGGCTACACCTTC.

This clonotype has ten or more counts. The chain is built from TRBV7-8 and TRBJ2-7, with 8 bases matching TRBD1. The ends lost 5 bases at V and 4 bases at J; junction bases unmatched: 10. Germline CDR1 is SGHVS and CDR2 is FQNEAQ. The CDR3 consists of 15 residues. CDR3 amino acids: CASSPGQGRAYEQYF. The DNA for the CDR3 is TGTGCCAGCAGCCCCGGACAGGGAAGGGCTTACGAGCAGTACTTC.